These T cell receptor beta chains were read from a single sample in a study of T cell responses to AZD1222 COVID-19 vaccine. Sequencing was performed with immunoSEQ multiplex PCR; in TCRdb, only in-frame clones are kept and a portion is missing. The sample has about 76,000 clones; about 80% are singletons. The sequencing used peripheral blood, collected 28 days after the second dose of the MenACWY control vaccine. These receptors all stem from an adult who received the MenACWY meningococcal vaccine as a control. CDR3s include the opening cysteine and the closing phenylalanine or tryptophan. D genes are given only for firm matches. Part of the rows lack a size; the others show once, few, many or a class for expanded clones.

size	V	length	J	D	DNA	CDR3
NA	TRBV3-1/TRBV3-2	13	TRBJ1-1	NA	TGTGCCAGCAGCCAAGGAGGAAGCCGGCGGGCTTTCTTT	CASSQGGSRRAFF
NA	TRBV28	13	TRBJ1-2	NA	TGTGCCACGTACGGGGGGGTTCTTTATGGCTACACCTTC	CATYGGVLYGYTF
NA	TRBV19	13	TRBJ2-3	NA	TGTGCCAGTAACATACAGAGGGGGGATACGCAGTATTTT	CASNIQRGDTQYF
NA	TRBV11-2	14	TRBJ1-1	TRBD1	TGTGCCTGCCGAAGGGACAGGGAGCACACTGAAGCTTTCTTT	CACRRDREHTEAFF
NA	TRBV28	14	TRBJ1-1	TRBD1	TGTGCCAGCAGGTCCGGGACAGGGGACACTGAAGCTTTCTTT	CASRSGTGDTEAFF
NA	TRBV19	13	TRBJ2-7	NA	TGTGCCAGTAGTATAGATCGGTCCTACGAGCAGTACTTC	CASSIDRSYEQYF
few	TRBV10-3	13	TRBJ2-7	NA	TGTGCCATCAGTGAATCGCTGGACTACGAGCAGTACTTC	CAISESLDYEQYF
NA	TRBV4-3	16	TRBJ1-1	NA	TGCGCCAGCAGCCAAGCGACGGGTCAATTGAACACTGAAGCTTTCTTT	CASSQATGQLNTEAFF
NA	TRBV2	15	TRBJ1-1	NA	TGTGCCAGCAGTCCATACAGGGTTGGGAGCACTGAAGCTTTCTTT	CASSPYRVGSTEAFF
NA	TRBV6-2/TRBV6-3	11	TRBJ2-3	NA	TGTGCCAGCAGTTACGGGATTGAACAGTATTTT	CASSYGIEQYF
NA	TRBV28	15	TRBJ1-4	TRBD1	TGTGCCAGCAGTTCACCCGGGACAGCGGGCGAAAAACTGTTTTTT	CASSSPGTAGEKLFF
NA	TRBV3-1/TRBV3-2	13	TRBJ1-1	NA	TGTGCCAGCAGACAAACGAGGAACACTGAAGCTTTCTTT	CASRQTRNTEAFF
NA	TRBV7-2	17	TRBJ1-3	NA	TGTGCCAGCAGCTTAAGTTCGGGGGCAAGCTCTGGAAACACCATATATTTT	CASSLSSGASSGNTIYF
NA	TRBV18	14	TRBJ1-1	NA	TGTGCCAGCTCACCATCAGGGGTGGGAACTGAAGCTTTCTTT	CASSPSGVGTEAFF
NA	TRBV7-6	19	TRBJ2-1	NA	TGTGCCAGCAGCCCCTTTCTGCCCGTGATCCAGAGCTCCTACAATGAGCAGTTCTTC	CASSPFLPVIQSSYNEQFF
few	TRBV2	11	TRBJ2-7	NA	TGTGCCTCTGGGGACACCTACGAGCAGTACTTC	CASGDTYEQYF
NA	TRBV30	11	TRBJ1-2	NA	TGTGCCTGGAGTACAGAGGGGGGCTACACCTTC	CAWSTEGGYTF
NA	TRBV2	16	TRBJ1-2	NA	TGTGCCAGCAGTCGGGTAAAAAATCCCGCCCCCTATGGCTACACCTTC	CASSRVKNPAPYGYTF
NA	TRBV30	13	TRBJ1-1	NA	TGTGCCTGGAGTGTACTGGGGAACACTGAAGCTTTCTTT	CAWSVLGNTEAFF
once	TRBV28	16	TRBJ1-4	NA	TGTGCCAGCAGTTTAGGGGGTTCCAGGACCCAAGAAAAACTGTTTTTT	CASSLGGSRTQEKLFF
NA	TRBV19	12	TRBJ1-1	NA	TGTGCCAGTAGTTTTCTAGGGACTGAAGCTTTCTTT	CASSFLGTEAFF
NA	TRBV11-2	14	TRBJ2-7	NA	TGTGCCAGCAGCCTAACGGAGGCTTCCTACGAGCAGTACTTC	CASSLTEASYEQYF
few	TRBV28	11	TRBJ2-7	NA	TGTGCCAGCAGCCTCGGTCGGGGACGGGACTTC	CASSLGRGRDF
NA	TRBV19	15	TRBJ1-5	NA	TGTGCCAGTAGTATTGGGGGGGCTAGCAATCAGCCCCAGCATTTT	CASSIGGASNQPQHF
NA	TRBV7-9	15	TRBJ1-5	TRBD1	TGTGCCAGCAGCTTAGGACAGGGGGAAATTGAGCCCCAGCATTTT	CASSLGQGEIEPQHF
NA	TRBV5-4	13	TRBJ2-7	TRBD2	TGTGCCAGCAGCTTGGAACTAGCGCAAGAGCAGTACTTC	CASSLELAQEQYF
NA	TRBV5-4	15	TRBJ2-5	TRBD1	TGTGCCAGCAGCCCCGGGACAGGGTCGGGGGAGACCCAGTACTTC	CASSPGTGSGETQYF
NA	TRBV18	14	TRBJ2-7	TRBD2	TGTGCCAGCTCACCGAGCGGGGGAACCTACGAGCAGTACTTC	CASSPSGGTYEQYF
NA	TRBV2	14	TRBJ1-1	NA	TGTGCCAGCAGGGGACGGGAAATGAACACTGAAGCTTTCTTT	CASRGREMNTEAFF
NA	TRBV28	14	TRBJ1-2	TRBD1	TGTGCCAGCAGTTTGCCAGGGGGCTTGGATGGCTACACCTTC	CASSLPGGLDGYTF
NA	TRBV5-6	14	TRBJ2-7	TRBD1	TGTGCCAGCAGCTTGGGGGCAGGGGGCTACGAGCAGTACTTC	CASSLGAGGYEQYF
NA	TRBV11-2	14	TRBJ2-7	NA	TGTGCCAGCAGCTTGGACAGGGAGGGACGCGAGCAGTACTTC	CASSLDREGREQYF
NA	TRBV11-2	16	TRBJ2-1	TRBD2	TGTGCCAGCAGCCGCACCCTAGCGGGGGGGCTTAATGAGCAGTTCTTC	CASSRTLAGGLNEQFF
NA	TRBV28	13	TRBJ1-1	NA	TGTGCCAGCACCACCCAGGCCAACACTGAAGCTTTCTTT	CASTTQANTEAFF
NA	TRBV19	17	TRBJ1-5	NA	TGTGCCAGTCAACAGATTACCACGCAATTTAGCAATCAGCCCCAGCATTTT	CASQQITTQFSNQPQHF
once	TRBV29-1	15	TRBJ1-2	NA	TGCAGCGTCTCGGGACCGATTCCTGAAGTGGGGGGCTACACCTTC	CSVSGPIPEVGGYTF
NA	TRBV5-1	15	TRBJ2-7	NA	TGCGCCAGCAGCTTGGACGGACAGAGTCCCTACGAGCAGTACTTC	CASSLDGQSPYEQYF
NA	TRBV5-6	19	TRBJ1-1	NA	TGTGCCAGCAGCTTGGATACCCGACGGACTGTGGATATGAACACTGAAGCTTTCTTT	CASSLDTRRTVDMNTEAFF
once	TRBV4-2	16	TRBJ2-5	NA	TGTGCCAGCAGCTCCCCTGAAGAGGGTGGAGGGGAGACCCAGTACTTC	CASSSPEEGGGETQYF
NA	TRBV11-2	13	TRBJ1-1	TRBD1	TGTGCCAGCTCAGGACAGGCGAACACTGAAGCTTTCTTT	CASSGQANTEAFF
NA	TRBV18	17	TRBJ2-2	TRBD1	TGTGCCAGCTCACCCCTTCCCGGGACAGGGAACACCGGGGAGCTGTTTTTT	CASSPLPGTGNTGELFF
NA	TRBV19	15	TRBJ2-7	TRBD1	TGTGCCAGTAGTAAGGACGGGACAGGGATCTACGAGCAGTACTTC	CASSKDGTGIYEQYF
NA	TRBV21-1	13	TRBJ1-1	NA	TGTGCCAGCAGCAAAGCCTGGAGAAATGAAGCTTTCTTT	CASSKAWRNEAFF
NA	TRBV9	15	TRBJ1-6	NA	TGTGCCAGCAGCGTAGGGGACACAGTTAATTCACCCCTCCACTTT	CASSVGDTVNSPLHF
once	TRBV6-1	14	TRBJ1-1	NA	TGTGCCAGCAGTTCTCCGGGAATCGGAACTGAAGCTTTCTTT	CASSSPGIGTEAFF
NA	TRBV5-4	11	TRBJ2-7	NA	TGTGCCAGCAGCTTGGGGCCCGAGCAGTACTTC	CASSLGPEQYF
once	TRBV7-9	12	TRBJ1-5	NA	TGTGCCAGCAGCTTAGACATTCAGCCCCAGCATTTT	CASSLDIQPQHF
NA	TRBV30	14	TRBJ1-5	NA	TGTGCCTGGAGTGATGGGGGGGGCTCTCAGCCCCAGCATTTT	CAWSDGGGSQPQHF
once	TRBV7-9	13	TRBJ1-1	NA	TGTGCCAGCAGCTTAGGGGGGGCAGGGCAGGCTTTCTTT	CASSLGGAGQAFF
NA	TRBV7-9	14	TRBJ1-1	NA	TGTGCCAGCAGCCTTGACAGTATGAACACTGAAGCTTTCTTT	CASSLDSMNTEAFF
NA	TRBV2	14	TRBJ1-2	TRBD1	TGTGCCAGCAGTGGGGACAGGGCCTTCTATGGCTACACCTTC	CASSGDRAFYGYTF
NA	TRBV23-1	15	TRBJ1-1	NA	TGCGCCAGCAGTCAGTGGGACGGGAGGTACGGTGAAGCTTTCTTT	CASSQWDGRYGEAFF
NA	TRBV15	15	TRBJ2-5	TRBD1	TGTGCCACCAGCGCCGTACAGGGGTATCCAGAGACCCAGTACTTC	CATSAVQGYPETQYF